This T cell receptor (beta chain) was sequenced for a study of T cell responses to AZD1222 COVID-19 vaccine. Assay used: immunoSEQ multiplex PCR; TCRdb lists only in-frame clones, some missing. Of 170,000 or so clones in the sample, just under 95% were seen once. To note about this clone: Its specificity is unknown.

Germline CDR1 is SGHVS and CDR2 is FNYEAQ. The CDR3 runs to 16 residues. V lost 4 bases, J lost 0 bases, and 12 bases lay in between. Findings and limits, study-wide: Baseline serology detected seropositivity in only 5 to 7 AZD1222 recipients. Spike-specific TCR breadth and depth were elevated following two AZD1222 doses.

The clonotype originates from an adult who received the MenACWY meningococcal vaccine as a control. The rearrangement links TRBV7-6 to TRBJ2-2; D not certain. Source: peripheral blood, taken 28 days after the second dose of the MenACWY control vaccine. This chain's CDR3 is CASSSQELANTGELFF. The CDR3 DNA reads TGTGCCAGCAGCTCCCAGGAACTCGCGAACACCGGGGAGCTGTTTTTT.